The rows below give T cell receptor beta chains drawn from one sample of a study of blood T cells in healthy people across ages. TCRdb independently ran MiXCR on the 5' RACE reads; one entry per CDR3 protein. The table shows about 1.4 million distinct CDR3 sequences, with approximately 63% occurring only once. The sample was blood. Receptor source: a man between 18 and 35 years old in good health. CDR3s include the opening cysteine and the closing phenylalanine or tryptophan. A D gene is named only where the DNA matches it firmly. Not all rows give a size; the values are once, few, many and, for expanded clones, a class.

>TRBJ1-2|few|TRBV29-1|.
CSAGGQGSRRYTF
TGCAGCGCTGGCGGGCAGGGCTCGAGACGCTACACCTTC
>TRBJ1-1|.|TRBV27|.
CASSIGPGGFEAFF
TGTGCCAGCAGTATCGGACCCGGGGGTTTTGAAGCTTTCTTT
>TRBJ2-7|.|TRBV5-1|.
CASSLVPIYEQYF
TGCGCCAGCAGCTTGGTCCCGATCTACGAGCAGTACTTC
>TRBJ2-7|.|TRBV29-1|.
CSVEDQGCEQYF
TGCAGCGTTGAAGATCAAGGGTGCGAGCAGTACTTC
>TRBJ2-5|.|TRBV20-1|.
CSASLAEETQYF
TGCAGTGCTAGTTTAGCGGAAGAGACCCAGTACTTC
>TRBJ2-1|.|TRBV29-1|.
CSVNRNNEQFF
TGCAGCGTTAACAGGAACAATGAGCAGTTCTTC
>TRBJ2-7|.|TRBV7-2|.
CASSLPGLPYEQYF
TGTGCCAGCAGCTTACCAGGGCTCCCCTACGAGCAGTACTTC
>TRBJ2-1|once|TRBV20-1|.
CSARDLEGSVTYNEQFF
TGCAGTGCTAGAGATCTCGAGGGTAGCGTTACCTACAATGAGCAGTTCTTC
>TRBJ2-1|once|TRBV3-1|TRBD2
CASSPPGLAGPREQFF
TGTGCCAGCAGCCCTCCGGGACTAGCGGGGCCTCGAGAGCAGTTCTTC
>TRBJ2-3|.|TRBV20-1|TRBD2
CSARKLAGRADTQYF
TGCAGTGCTAGGAAACTAGCGGGGAGGGCAGATACGCAGTATTTT
>TRBJ1-1|.|TRBV30|.
CAWGSFGKEAFF
TGTGCCTGGGGTTCCTTCGGGAAGGAAGCTTTCTTT
>TRBJ2-5|.|TRBV3-1|.
CASSQDPRAQETQYF
TGTGCCAGCAGCCAAGACCCCAGGGCTCAAGAGACCCAGTACTTC
>TRBJ2-2|.|TRBV28|TRBD2
CASSLSGGRNTGELFF
TGTGCCAGCAGTTTAAGCGGGGGAAGAAACACCGGGGAGCTGTTTTTT
>TRBJ2-7|.|TRBV12-3/TRBV12-4|.
CASSGGWFEQYF
TGTGCCAGCAGTGGAGGGTGGTTCGAGCAGTACTTC
>TRBJ1-1|.|TRBV4-2|.
CASSQEEQAYYTEAFF
TGTGCCAGCAGCCAAGAGGAACAGGCATACTACACTGAAGCTTTCTTT
>TRBJ2-2|.|TRBV4-3|.
CASSQDSRTTTGELFF
TGCGCCAGCAGCCAAGATTCGAGGACAACTACCGGGGAGCTGTTTTTT
>TRBJ2-2|.|TRBV7-2|.
CASRGAGRTTGELFF
TGTGCCAGCAGGGGAGCGGGCCGTACCACCGGGGAGCTGTTTTTT
>TRBJ1-2|.|TRBV7-2|TRBD1
CASSPGTGFDGYTF
TGTGCCAGCAGCCCCGGGACAGGATTCGATGGCTACACCTTC
>TRBJ2-1|.|TRBV27|TRBD1
CASSLSYRGNEQFF
TGTGCCAGCAGTTTATCTTACAGGGGAAATGAGCAGTTCTTC
>TRBJ2-5|.|TRBV2|.
CASSEIGWQKYQETQYF
TGTGCCAGCAGTGAAATAGGGTGGCAGAAGTACCAAGAGACCCAGTACTTC
>TRBJ2-7|.|TRBV5-1|.
CASSLASGVGQRYEQYF
TGCGCCAGCAGCTTGGCTTCGGGGGTGGGACAGAGGTACGAGCAGTACTTC
>TRBJ2-4|.|TRBV7-2|TRBD1
CASSLVPGQGVQYF
TGTGCCAGCAGCTTAGTGCCGGGACAGGGAGTTCAGTACTTC
>TRBJ2-5|.|TRBV28|TRBD2
CASSSGLAGTQYF
TGTGCCAGCAGCTCGGGACTAGCGGGGACCCAGTACTTC
>TRBJ1-2|.|TRBV7-2|.
CASSPLRGQSYTF
TGTGCCAGCAGCCCTCTTCGGGGACAAAGCTACACCTTC
>TRBJ2-7|.|TRBV6-2/TRBV6-3|.
CASSYDASSYEQYF
TGTGCCAGCAGTTACGACGCCAGCTCCTACGAGCAGTACTTC